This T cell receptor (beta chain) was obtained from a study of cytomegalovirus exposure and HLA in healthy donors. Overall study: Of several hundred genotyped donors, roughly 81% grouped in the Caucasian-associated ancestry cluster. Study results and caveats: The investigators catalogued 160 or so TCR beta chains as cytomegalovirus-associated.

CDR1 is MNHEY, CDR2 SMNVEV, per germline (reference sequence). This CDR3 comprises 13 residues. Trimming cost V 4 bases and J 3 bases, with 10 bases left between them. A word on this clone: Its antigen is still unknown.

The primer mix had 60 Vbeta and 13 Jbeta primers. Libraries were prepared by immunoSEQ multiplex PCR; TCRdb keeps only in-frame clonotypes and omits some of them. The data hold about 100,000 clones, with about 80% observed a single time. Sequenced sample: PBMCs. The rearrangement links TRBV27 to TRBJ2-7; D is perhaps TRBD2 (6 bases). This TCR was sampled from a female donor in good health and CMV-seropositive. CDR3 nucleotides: TGTGCCAGCAGTTACGGGACTTTCTACGAGCAGTACTTC. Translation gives CASSYGTFYEQYF.